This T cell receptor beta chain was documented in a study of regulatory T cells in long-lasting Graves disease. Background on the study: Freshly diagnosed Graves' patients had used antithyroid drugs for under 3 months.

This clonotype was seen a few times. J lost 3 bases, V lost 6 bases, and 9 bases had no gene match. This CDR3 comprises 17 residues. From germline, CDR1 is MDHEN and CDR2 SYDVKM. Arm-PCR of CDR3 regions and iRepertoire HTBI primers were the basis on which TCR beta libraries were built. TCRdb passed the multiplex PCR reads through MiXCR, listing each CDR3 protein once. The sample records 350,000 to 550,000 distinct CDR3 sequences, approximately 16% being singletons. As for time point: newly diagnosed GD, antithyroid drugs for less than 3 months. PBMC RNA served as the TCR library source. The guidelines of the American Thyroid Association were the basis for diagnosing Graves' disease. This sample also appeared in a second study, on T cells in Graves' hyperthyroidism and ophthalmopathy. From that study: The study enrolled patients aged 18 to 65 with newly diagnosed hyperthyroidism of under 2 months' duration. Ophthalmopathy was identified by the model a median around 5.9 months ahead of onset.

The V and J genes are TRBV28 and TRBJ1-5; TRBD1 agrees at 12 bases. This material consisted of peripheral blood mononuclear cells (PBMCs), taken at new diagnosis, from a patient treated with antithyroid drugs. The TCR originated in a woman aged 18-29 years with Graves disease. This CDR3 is CASSSGTGGVFNQPQHF. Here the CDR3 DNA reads TGTGCCAGCAGCTCCGGGACAGGGGGCGTTTTCAATCAGCCCCAGCATTTT.